Presented here are 5 T cell receptor beta chains from one specimen sequenced in a study of T-cell memory formation after mild COVID-19. MiXCR, run by TCRdb on the 5' RACE reads, gives a single entry per CDR3 protein. Of about 450,000 distinct CDR3 sequences in the sample, 20% to 25% were seen once. Sequencing input: PBMCs or a T cell subset sorted from them (not recorded which). The receptors shown here come from an adult woman who had mild COVID-19 (a few samples of this study predate the infection). Cell type and time point are not known.

This clonotype showed up many times. The chain uses TRBV5-1 and TRBJ2-3; 7 bases match TRBD1. The V gene's germline CDR1 is SGHRS and CDR2 YFSETQ. This CDR3 comprises 15 residues. The V gene end was trimmed by 1 base and the J gene end by 0 bases; junction bases not matched to a gene: 2. The DNA of the CDR3 is TGCGCCAGCAGCTTGACAGGGGCTAGCACAGATACGCAGTATTTT. It yields the protein CASSLTGASTDTQYF.

The V call is TRBV21-1, the J call TRBJ2-7; TRBD1, as called in the table, went unchecked against the DNA. TRBV21-1 corresponds to a pseudogene. The CDR3 covers 17 residues. The DNA of the CDR3 is TGTGCCAGCAGCAAAAAAGAGGGGGGACAGGGTGAGGACGAGCAGTACTTC. Protein product: CASSKKEGGQGEDEQYF.

The chain uses TRBV6-5 and TRBJ1-1; D perhaps matches TRBD1 (5 bases). The CDR3 consists of 15 residues. The V end was cut by 5 bases, the J end by 5 bases, with 18 bases between. From germline, CDR1 is MNHEY and CDR2 SVGAGI. CDR3 nucleotides: TGTGCCAGCAGTCCCCTAAGCAGGGTGAGAACTGAAGCTTTCTTT. Protein product: CASSPLSRVRTEAFF.

This chain uses TRBV24-1 with TRBJ1-2; D unresolved. This CDR3 is 12 amino acids long. Germline assignment: CDR1 KGHDR and CDR2 SFDVKD. V gave up 6 bases and J gave up 3 bases, with 7 bases separating them. The CDR3 is CATSSGDYGYTF. CDR3 coding DNA: TGTGCCACCAGTTCAGGAGACTATGGCTACACCTTC.

This clonotype was seen only once. The chain is built from TRBV6-2 or TRBV6-3 and TRBJ1-2, with D possibly matching TRBD1 (5 bases). The V gene's germline CDR1 is MNHEY and CDR2 SVGEGT. V was shortened by 2 bases and J by 6 bases, with 10 bases between the two germline ends. The length of the CDR3 is 13 residues. The CDR3: CASSYVEGDGYTF. CDR3 DNA sequence: TGTGCCAGCAGTTACGTTGAAGGGGATGGCTACACCTTC.